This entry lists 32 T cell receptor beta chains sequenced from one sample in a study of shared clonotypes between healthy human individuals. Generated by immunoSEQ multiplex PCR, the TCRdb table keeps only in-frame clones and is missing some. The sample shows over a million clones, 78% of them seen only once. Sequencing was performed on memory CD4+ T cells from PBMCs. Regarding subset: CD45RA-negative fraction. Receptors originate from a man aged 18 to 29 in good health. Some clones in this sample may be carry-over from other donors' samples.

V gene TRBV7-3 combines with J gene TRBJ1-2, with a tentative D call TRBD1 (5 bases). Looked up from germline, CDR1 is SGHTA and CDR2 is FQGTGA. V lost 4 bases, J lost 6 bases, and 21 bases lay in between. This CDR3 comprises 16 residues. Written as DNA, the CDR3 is TGTGCCAGCAGCTCTACAAGGGACCTTTCACCGCATGGCTACACCTTC. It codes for CASSSTRDLSPHGYTF.

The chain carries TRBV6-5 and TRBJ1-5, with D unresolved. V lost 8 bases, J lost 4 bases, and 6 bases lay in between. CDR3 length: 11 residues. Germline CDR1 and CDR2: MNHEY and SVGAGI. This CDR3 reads CASGLNQPQHF. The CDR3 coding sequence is TGTGCCAGCGGCCTTAATCAGCCCCAGCATTTT.

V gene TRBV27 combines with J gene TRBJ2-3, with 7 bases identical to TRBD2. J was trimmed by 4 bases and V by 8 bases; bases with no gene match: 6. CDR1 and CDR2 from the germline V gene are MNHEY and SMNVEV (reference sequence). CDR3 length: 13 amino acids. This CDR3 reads CASGSGNADTQYF. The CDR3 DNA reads TGTGCCAGCGGGAGCGGGAACGCAGATACGCAGTATTTT.

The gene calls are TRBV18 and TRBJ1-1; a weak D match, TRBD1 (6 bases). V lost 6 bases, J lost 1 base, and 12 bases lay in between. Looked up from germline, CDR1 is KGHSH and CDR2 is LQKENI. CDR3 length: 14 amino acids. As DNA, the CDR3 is TGTGCCAGCTCCCCAACACAGGGGAACACTGAAGCTTTCTTT. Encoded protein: CASSPTQGNTEAFF.

The CDR3 DNA reads as TGCGCCAGCAGCTGGGGCCGGGACAGGAGAGGCTACACCTTC. Protein sequence: CASSWGRDRRGYTF. This chain links TRBV5-1 with TRBJ1-2; TRBD1 agrees at 8 bases. CDR1 SGHRS and CDR2 YFSETQ come from the germline V gene. The CDR3 consists of 14 residues. Trimming took 3 bases from V and 8 from J; bases not matched to a gene: 9.

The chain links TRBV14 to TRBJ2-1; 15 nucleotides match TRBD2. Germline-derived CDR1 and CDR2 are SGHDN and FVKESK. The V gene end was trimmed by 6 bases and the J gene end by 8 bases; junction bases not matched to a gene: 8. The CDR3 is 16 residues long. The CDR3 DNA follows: TGTGCCAGCAGTCCTCGGACTAGCGGGAGGGCCTATGAGCAGTTCTTC. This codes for CASSPRTSGRAYEQFF. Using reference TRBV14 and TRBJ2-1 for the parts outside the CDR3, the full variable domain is EAGVTQFPSHSVIEKGQTVTLRCDPISGHDNLYWYRRVMGKEIKFLLHFVKESKQDESGMPNNRFLAERTGGTYSTLKVQPAELEDSGVYFCASSPRTSGRAYEQFFGPGTRLTVL.

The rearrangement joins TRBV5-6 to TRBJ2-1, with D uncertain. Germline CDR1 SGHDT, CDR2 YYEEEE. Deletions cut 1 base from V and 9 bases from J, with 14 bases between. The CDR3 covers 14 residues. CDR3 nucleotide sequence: TGTGCCAGCAGCTTGACCCCCCTAGGTTCTGAGCAGTTCTTC. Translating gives CASSLTPLGSEQFF.

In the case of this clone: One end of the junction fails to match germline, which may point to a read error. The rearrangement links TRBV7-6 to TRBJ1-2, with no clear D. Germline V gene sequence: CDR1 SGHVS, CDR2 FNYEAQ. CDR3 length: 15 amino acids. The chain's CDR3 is CASSPNPTVNYGYTF. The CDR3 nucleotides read TGTGCCAGCAGCCCGAACCCAACAGTTAACTATGGCTATACCTTC.

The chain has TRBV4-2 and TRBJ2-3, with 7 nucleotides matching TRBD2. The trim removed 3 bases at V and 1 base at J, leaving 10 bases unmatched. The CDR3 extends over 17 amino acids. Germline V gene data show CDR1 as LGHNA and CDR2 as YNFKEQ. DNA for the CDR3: TGTGCCAGCAGCCAGAACCCTAGCGGAGGGGGCACAGATACGCAGTATTTT. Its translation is CASSQNPSGGGTDTQYF.

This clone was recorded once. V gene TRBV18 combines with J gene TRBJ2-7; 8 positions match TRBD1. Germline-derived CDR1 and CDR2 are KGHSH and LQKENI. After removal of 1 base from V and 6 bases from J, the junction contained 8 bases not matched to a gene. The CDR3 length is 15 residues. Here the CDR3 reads CASSPLQGESSEQYF. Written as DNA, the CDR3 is TGTGCCAGCTCACCACTACAGGGGGAATCGAGCGAGCAGTACTTC.

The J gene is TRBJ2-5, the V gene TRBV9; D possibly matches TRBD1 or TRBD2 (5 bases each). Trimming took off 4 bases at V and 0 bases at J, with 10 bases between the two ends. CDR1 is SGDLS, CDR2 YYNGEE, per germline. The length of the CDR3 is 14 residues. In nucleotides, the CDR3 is TGTGCCAGCAGCAAGGGGACGAACCAAGAGACCCAGTACTTC. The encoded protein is CASSKGTNQETQYF.

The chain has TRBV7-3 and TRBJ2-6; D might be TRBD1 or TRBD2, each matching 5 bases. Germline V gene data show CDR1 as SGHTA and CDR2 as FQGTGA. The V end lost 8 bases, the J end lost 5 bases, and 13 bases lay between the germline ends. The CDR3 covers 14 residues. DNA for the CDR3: TGTGCCAGCGGGGCGGCGGGTCGGGCCAACGTCCTGACTTTC. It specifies CASGAAGRANVLTF. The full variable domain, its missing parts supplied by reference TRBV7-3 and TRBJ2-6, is GAGVSQTPSNKVTEKGKYVELRCDPISGHTALYWYRQSLGQGPEFLIYFQGTGAADDSGLPNDRFFAVRPEGSVSTLKIQRTERGDSAVYLCASGAAGRANVLTFGAGSRLTVL.

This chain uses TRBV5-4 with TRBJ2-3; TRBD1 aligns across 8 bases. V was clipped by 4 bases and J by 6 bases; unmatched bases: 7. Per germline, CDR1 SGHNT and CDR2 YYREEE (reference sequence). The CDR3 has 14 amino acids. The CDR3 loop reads CASSSKTGADTQYF. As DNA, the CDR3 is TGTGCCAGCAGCAGCAAGACAGGGGCGGATACGCAGTATTTT.

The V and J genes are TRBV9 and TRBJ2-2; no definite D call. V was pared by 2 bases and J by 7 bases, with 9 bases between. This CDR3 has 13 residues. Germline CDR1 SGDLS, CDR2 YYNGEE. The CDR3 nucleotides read TGTGCCAGCAGCGTCCTTCGTAGCGGGGAGCTGTTTTTT. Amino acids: CASSVLRSGELFF.

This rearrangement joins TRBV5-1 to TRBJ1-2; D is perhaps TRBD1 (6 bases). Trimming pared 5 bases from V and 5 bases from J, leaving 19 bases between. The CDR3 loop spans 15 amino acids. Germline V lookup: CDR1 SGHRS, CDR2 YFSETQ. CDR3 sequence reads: CASRWFKEGTYGYTF. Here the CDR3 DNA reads TGCGCCAGCAGGTGGTTTAAAGAAGGGACATATGGCTACACCTTC.

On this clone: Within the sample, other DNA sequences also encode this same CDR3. The CDR3 sequence: CASSVSGTYNEQFF. CDR3 sequence (DNA): TGCGCCAGCAGCGTATCCGGGACATACAATGAGCAGTTCTTC. The chain uses TRBV5-1 and TRBJ2-1; D perhaps matches TRBD1 (6 bases). There are 14 residues in the CDR3. Germline-derived CDR1 and CDR2 are SGHRS and YFSETQ. V dropped 4 bases and J dropped 4 bases, with 12 bases sitting between them.

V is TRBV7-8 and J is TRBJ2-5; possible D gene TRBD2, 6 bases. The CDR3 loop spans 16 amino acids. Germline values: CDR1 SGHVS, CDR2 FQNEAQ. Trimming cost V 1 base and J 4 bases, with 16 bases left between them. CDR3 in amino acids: CASSLGTGRGRETQYF. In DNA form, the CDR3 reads TGTGCCAGCAGCTTAGGGACCGGGAGAGGGAGAGAGACCCAGTACTTC. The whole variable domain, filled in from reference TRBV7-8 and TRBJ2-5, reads GAGVSQSPRYKVAKRGQDVALRCDPISGHVSLFWYQQALGQGPEFLTYFQNEAQLDKSGLPSDRFFAERPEGSVSTLKIQRTQQEDSAVYLCASSLGTGRGRETQYFGPGTRLLVL.

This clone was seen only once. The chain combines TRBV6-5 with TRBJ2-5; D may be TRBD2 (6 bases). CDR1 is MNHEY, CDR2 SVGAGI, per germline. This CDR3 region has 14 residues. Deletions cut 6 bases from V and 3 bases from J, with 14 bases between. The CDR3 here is CASSSGTGEETQYF. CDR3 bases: TGTGCCAGCAGCTCCGGGACTGGGGAAGAGACCCAGTACTTC.

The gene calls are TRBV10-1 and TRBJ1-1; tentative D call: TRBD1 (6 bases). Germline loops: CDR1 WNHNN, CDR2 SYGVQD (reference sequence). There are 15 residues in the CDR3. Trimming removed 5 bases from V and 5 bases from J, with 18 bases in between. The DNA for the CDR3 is TGCGCCAGCAGTCCTATGGCGGGGGGCTCGACTGAAGCTTTCTTT. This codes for CASSPMAGGSTEAFF.

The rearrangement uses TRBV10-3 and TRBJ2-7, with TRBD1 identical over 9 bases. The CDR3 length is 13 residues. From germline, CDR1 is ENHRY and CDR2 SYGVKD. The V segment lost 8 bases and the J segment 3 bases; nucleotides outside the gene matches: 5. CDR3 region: CAIGTGNVYEQYF. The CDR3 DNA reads TGTGCCATCGGGACAGGGAATGTCTACGAGCAGTACTTC.

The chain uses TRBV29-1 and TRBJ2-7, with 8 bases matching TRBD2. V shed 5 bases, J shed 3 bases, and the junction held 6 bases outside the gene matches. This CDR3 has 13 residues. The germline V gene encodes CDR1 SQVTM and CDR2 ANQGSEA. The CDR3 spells CSVRTSGGYEQYF. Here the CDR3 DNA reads TGCAGCGTTCGAACTAGCGGCGGCTACGAGCAGTACTTC.

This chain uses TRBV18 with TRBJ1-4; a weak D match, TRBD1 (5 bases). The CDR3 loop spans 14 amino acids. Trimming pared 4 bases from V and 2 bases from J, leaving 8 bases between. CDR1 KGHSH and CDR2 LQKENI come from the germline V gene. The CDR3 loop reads CASSREGTNEKLFF. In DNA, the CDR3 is TGTGCCAGCTCACGGGAGGGGACTAATGAAAAACTGTTTTTT. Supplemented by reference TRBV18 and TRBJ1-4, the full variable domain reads NAGVMQNPRHLVRRRGQEARLRCSPMKGHSHVYWYRQLPEEGLKFMVYLQKENIIDESGMPKERFSAEFPKEGPSILRIQQVVRGDSAAYFCASSREGTNEKLFFGSGTQLSVL.

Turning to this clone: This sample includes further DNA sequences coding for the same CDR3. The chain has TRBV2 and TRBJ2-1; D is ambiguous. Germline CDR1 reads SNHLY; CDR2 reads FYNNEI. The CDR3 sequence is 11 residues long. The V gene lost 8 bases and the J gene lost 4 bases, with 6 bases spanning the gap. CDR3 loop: CASGAYNEQFF. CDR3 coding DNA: TGTGCCAGCGGAGCTTACAATGAGCAGTTCTTC.

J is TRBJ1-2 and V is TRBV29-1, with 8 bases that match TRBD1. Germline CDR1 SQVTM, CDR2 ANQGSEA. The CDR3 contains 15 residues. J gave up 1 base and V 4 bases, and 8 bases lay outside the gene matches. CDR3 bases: TGCAGCGTTGTCGGCAGGGGGCTGGATAACTATGGCTACACCTTC. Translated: CSVVGRGLDNYGYTF.

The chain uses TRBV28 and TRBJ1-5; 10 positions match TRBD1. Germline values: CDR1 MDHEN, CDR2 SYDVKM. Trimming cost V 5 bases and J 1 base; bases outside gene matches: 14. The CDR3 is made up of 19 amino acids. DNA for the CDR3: TGTGCCAGCAGTGCGTGGGACAGGGGTATCCCTCTCAGCAATCAGCCCCAGCATTTT. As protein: CASSAWDRGIPLSNQPQHF.

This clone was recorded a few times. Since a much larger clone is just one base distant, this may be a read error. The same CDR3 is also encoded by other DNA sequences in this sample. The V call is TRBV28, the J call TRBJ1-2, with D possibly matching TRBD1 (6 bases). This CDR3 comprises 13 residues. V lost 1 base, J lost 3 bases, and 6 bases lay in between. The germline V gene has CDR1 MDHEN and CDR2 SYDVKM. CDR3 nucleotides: TGTGCCAGCAGTTTATCAGGGGACTATGGCTACACCTTC. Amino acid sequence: CASSLSGDYGYTF.

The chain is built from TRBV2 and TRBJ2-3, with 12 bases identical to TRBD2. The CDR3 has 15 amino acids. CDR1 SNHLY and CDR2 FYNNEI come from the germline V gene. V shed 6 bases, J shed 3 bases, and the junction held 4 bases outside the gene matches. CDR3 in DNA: TGTGCCAGCAGCGTAGGACTAGCGGGGACAGATACGCAGTATTTT. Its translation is CASSVGLAGTDTQYF.

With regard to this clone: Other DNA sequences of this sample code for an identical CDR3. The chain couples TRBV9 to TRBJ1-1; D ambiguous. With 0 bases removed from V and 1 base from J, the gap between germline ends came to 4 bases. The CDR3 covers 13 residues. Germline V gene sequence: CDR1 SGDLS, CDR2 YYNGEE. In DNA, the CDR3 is TGTGCCAGCAGCGTAGCCCCGAACACTGAAGCTTTCTTT. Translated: CASSVAPNTEAFF.

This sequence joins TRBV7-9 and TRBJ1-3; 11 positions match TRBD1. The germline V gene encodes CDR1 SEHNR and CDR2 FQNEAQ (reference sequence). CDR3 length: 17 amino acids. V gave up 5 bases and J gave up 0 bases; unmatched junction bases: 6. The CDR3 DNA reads TGTGCCAGCAGCCCGGGGACAGGGGGAGGCTCTGGAAACACCATATATTTT. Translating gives CASSPGTGGGSGNTIYF.

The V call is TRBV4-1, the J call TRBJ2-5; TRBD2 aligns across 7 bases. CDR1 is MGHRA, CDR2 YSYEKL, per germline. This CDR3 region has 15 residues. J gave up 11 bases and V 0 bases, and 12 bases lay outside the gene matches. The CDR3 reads CASSQDLIAGDGQYF. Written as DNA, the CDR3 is TGCGCCAGCAGCCAAGATCTAATAGCGGGTGATGGGCAGTACTTC.

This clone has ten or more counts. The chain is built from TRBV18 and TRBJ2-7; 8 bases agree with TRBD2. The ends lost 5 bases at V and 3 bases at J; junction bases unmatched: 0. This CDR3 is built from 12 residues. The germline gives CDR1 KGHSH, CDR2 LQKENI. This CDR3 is CASSGTSYEQYF. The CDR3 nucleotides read TGTGCCAGCTCAGGGACTAGCTACGAGCAGTACTTC.

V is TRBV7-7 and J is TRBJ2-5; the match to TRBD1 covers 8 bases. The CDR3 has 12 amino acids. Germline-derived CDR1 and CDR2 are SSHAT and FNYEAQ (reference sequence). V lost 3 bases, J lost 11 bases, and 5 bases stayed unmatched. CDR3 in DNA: TGTGCCAGCAGCTTGGGGACAGGAAAACAGTACTTC. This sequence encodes CASSLGTGKQYF.